Following are 7 T cell receptor beta chains from one sample sequenced in a study of T-cell reconstitution after alpha-beta-depleted transplantation in children. Construction of the TCRbeta library involved unique molecular identifiers. Each CDR3 protein gets one entry after TCRdb re-called the PCR reads with MiXCR. The table has about 110,000 distinct CDR3 sequences, about 6.5% seen once. This material consisted of PBMCs, mostly from graft donor cells, taken 360 days after TCRalphabeta/CD19-depleted stem cell transplant. The receptors derive from a male patient under 10 years old who had a stem cell transplant for acute lymphoblastic leukemia, so the T cells may come from the graft donor.

This clonotype was counted between two and nine times. V gene TRBV5-6 combines with J gene TRBJ1-6, with no clear D. Between the trimmed V and J ends, which lost 4 bases and 9 bases, there was a span of 17 bases. CDR1 is SGHDT and CDR2 is YYEEEE in the germline V gene. The CDR3 length is 15 residues. The CDR3 is CASSRKSRRGSPLHF. As DNA, the CDR3 is TGTGCCAGCAGCCGGAAATCCCGGAGAGGTTCACCCCTCCACTTT.

This sequence joins TRBV9 and TRBJ2-7, with 11 nucleotides matching TRBD2. This CDR3 region has 19 residues. Germline lookup yields CDR1 SGDLS and CDR2 YYNGEE. Losses at the gene ends were 4 bases for V and 3 bases for J; bases not matched to a gene: 18. CDR3 coding DNA: TGTGCCAGCAGCCCCCGGACTAGCGGGCCAACACCCTTTCGCTACGAGCAGTACTTC. Protein sequence: CASSPRTSGPTPFRYEQYF. The full variable domain, its missing parts supplied by reference TRBV9 and TRBJ2-7, is DSGVTQTPKHLITATGQRVTLRCSPRSGDLSVYWYQQSLDQGLQFLIQYYNGEERAKGNILERFSAQQFPDLHSELNLSSLELGDSALYFCASSPRTSGPTPFRYEQYFGPGTRLTVT.

This clonotype was counted at least ten times. CDR3 nucleotides: TGTGCCAGCAGCTTAGGAGGGAGTCGTGACACCATATATTTT. Its protein product is CASSLGGSRDTIYF. The rearrangement joins TRBV7-9 to TRBJ1-3; D unclear. Per germline, CDR1 SEHNR and CDR2 FQNEAQ (reference sequence). The V end was cut by 1 base, the J end by 8 bases, with 12 bases between. This CDR3 has 14 residues. Complete variable domain (other parts from reference TRBV7-9 and TRBJ1-3): DTGVSQNPRHKITKRGQNVTFRCDPISEHNRLYWYRQTLGQGPEFLTYFQNEAQLEKSRLLSDRFSAERPKGSFSTLEIQRTEQGDSAMYLCASSLGGSRDTIYFGEGSWLTVV.

This clonotype was seen repeatedly, ten times or more. The CDR3 sequence is CASGEWGQPNTEAFF. The CDR3 DNA follows: TGTGCCAGCGGAGAGTGGGGACAGCCGAACACTGAAGCTTTCTTT. The chain joins TRBV9 to TRBJ1-1; TRBD1 aligns across 7 bases. Germline CDR1 SGDLS, CDR2 YYNGEE. The CDR3 runs 15 residues. Trimming took 7 bases from V and 1 from J; bases not matched to a gene: 10.

This clonotype was found many times. The chain carries TRBV7-3 and TRBJ2-1; D is uncertain. Germline V gene data show CDR1 as SGHTA and CDR2 as FQGTGA. V was pared by 4 bases and J by 10 bases, with 11 bases between. The CDR3 runs 12 residues. CDR3 residues: CASSSPGSEQFF. The CDR3 DNA reads as TGTGCCAGCAGCTCCCCGGGTTCCGAGCAGTTCTTC.

This clonotype appeared many times. The rearrangement uses TRBV29-1 and TRBJ2-7, with D perhaps assigned TRBD1 or TRBD2 (5 bases each). V lost 2 bases and J 7 bases, leaving 18 bases between the germline ends. CDR1 and CDR2 (germline): SQVTM, ANQGSEA. This CDR3 has 14 residues. The CDR3 loop reads CSVEKGTPGWEQYF. The CDR3 nucleotides read TGCAGCGTTGAAAAGGGGACCCCCGGCTGGGAGCAGTACTTC.

The chain has TRBV27 and TRBJ1-2; no definite D call. Trimming took 5 bases from V and 0 from J, leaving 7 bases between them. Germline V gene lookup returns CDR1 MNHEY and CDR2 SMNVEV (reference sequence). This CDR3 spans 13 amino acids. DNA for the CDR3: TGTGCCAGCAGTCCCGCCCCTAACTATGGCTACACCTTC. This codes for CASSPAPNYGYTF.